This is a list of T cell receptor beta chains from one sample in a study of T-cell memory formation after mild COVID-19. MiXCR was run by TCRdb on the 5' RACE reads, yielding one entry per CDR3 protein. Of around 150,000 distinct CDR3 sequences in the sample, roughly 28% are singletons; the top ten hold more than 10%. Sample: PBMCs or a T cell subset sorted from them (not recorded which). The source of these receptors is an adult woman who had mild COVID-19 (a few samples of this study predate the infection). Cell type and time point are not known. The CDR3 runs from the conserved cysteine through the conserved F or W. A D gene is named only where the DNA matches it firmly. The size entry is marked missing in some rows and otherwise reads once, few, many or a size class.

J gene	D gene	V gene	clone size	CDR3 protein	CDR3 DNA
TRBJ2-2	NA	TRBV11-2	NA	CASSLGGHVNPWTGELFF	TGTGCCAGCAGCTTAGGTGGACACGTCAATCCGTGGACCGGGGAGCTGTTTTTT
TRBJ2-7	NA	TRBV12-3/TRBV12-4	few	CASSYLPYYEQYF	TGTGCCAGCAGTTATCTACCATACTACGAGCAGTACTTC
TRBJ2-1	NA	TRBV11-2	many	CASSLDPVSWDEQFF	TGTGCCAGCAGCTTAGATCCGGTATCTTGGGATGAGCAGTTCTTC
TRBJ2-3	TRBD2	TRBV12-3/TRBV12-4	NA	CASSPSTAGAATDTQYF	TGTGCCAGCAGTCCTTCTACAGCGGGAGCGGCCACAGATACGCAGTATTTT
TRBJ2-3	NA	TRBV5-6	few	CASSLEGGSSTDTQYF	TGTGCCAGCAGCTTGGAAGGCGGCAGTAGCACAGATACGCAGTATTTT
TRBJ1-2	NA	TRBV15	NA	CATSRDLSGWDGYTF	TGTGCCACCAGCAGAGATCTATCGGGCTGGGATGGCTACACCTTC
TRBJ2-5	NA	TRBV5-5	NA	CASLWATTSQETQYF	TGTGCCAGCCTTTGGGCCACAACAAGCCAAGAGACCCAGTACTTC
TRBJ2-5	NA	TRBV29-1	NA	CSVDMADQETQYF	TGCAGCGTTGATATGGCGGATCAAGAGACCCAGTACTTC
TRBJ2-1	NA	TRBV11-2	NA	CASSQPRTYNEQFF	TGTGCCAGCAGCCAGCCTAGGACCTACAATGAGCAGTTCTTC
TRBJ2-3	TRBD2	TRBV6-1	NA	CASSEASGSGTDTQYF	TGTGCCAGCAGTGAGGCTAGCGGGAGCGGGACAGATACGCAGTATTTT
TRBJ2-1	TRBD2	TRBV27	once	CASSPSGGAYNEQVF	TGTGCCAGCAGTCCGAGCGGGGGGGCCTACAATGAGCAGGTCTTC
TRBJ2-5	NA	TRBV20-1	few	CSAGGELETQYF	TGCAGTGCTGGAGGGGAACTGGAGACCCAGTACTTC
TRBJ2-1	NA	TRBV20-1	NA	CSATLQGEQFF	TGCAGTGCTACTCTTCAGGGTGAGCAGTTCTTC
TRBJ2-1	NA	TRBV15	NA	CATSREASSYNEQFF	TGTGCCACCAGCAGAGAGGCGAGCTCCTACAATGAGCAGTTCTTC
TRBJ2-2	NA	TRBV6-5	NA	CASSHQGPGELFF	TGTGCCAGCTCGCACCAGGGACCCGGGGAGCTGTTTTTT
TRBJ1-1	TRBD1	TRBV5-6	NA	CASSWLTGGNTEAFF	TGTGCCAGCAGCTGGCTGACAGGGGGGAACACTGAAGCTTTCTTT
TRBJ1-1	TRBD1	TRBV20-1	NA	CSARPTGENTEAFF	TGCAGTGCTAGACCGACAGGGGAGAACACTGAAGCTTTCTTT
TRBJ2-7	NA	TRBV12-3/TRBV12-4	many	CASSFDRYEQYF	TGTGCCAGCAGTTTCGATCGCTACGAGCAGTACTTC
TRBJ1-1	NA	TRBV6-2/TRBV6-3	NA	CASSDPGRANTEAFF	TGTGCCAGCAGTGACCCCGGGAGGGCGAACACTGAAGCTTTCTTT
TRBJ2-5	NA	TRBV5-5	many	CASSLGAQETQYF	TGTGCCAGCAGCTTGGGAGCGCAGGAGACCCAGTACTTC
TRBJ1-2	TRBD1	TRBV27	NA	CASSRQGTDYGYTF	TGTGCCAGCAGTCGACAGGGCACGGACTATGGCTACACCTTC
TRBJ1-2	NA	TRBV11-3	NA	CASSHTGLYGYTF	TGTGCCAGCAGTCATACAGGGCTCTATGGCTACACCTTC
TRBJ2-3	TRBD2	TRBV5-1	NA	CASSLIGGGTTDTQYF	TGCGCCAGCAGCTTGATCGGCGGGGGGACCACAGATACGCAGTATTTT
TRBJ2-7	NA	TRBV15	NA	CATSRDIDSSYEQYF	TGTGCCACCAGCAGAGATATTGACAGCTCCTACGAGCAGTACTTC
TRBJ2-1	NA	TRBV20-1	once	CSARLPGENEQFF	TGCAGTGCTAGACTCCCGGGCGAGAATGAGCAGTTCTTC
TRBJ1-1	NA	TRBV5-1	NA	CASSFARTTNTEAFF	TGCGCCAGCAGCTTCGCTAGGACAACAAACACTGAAGCTTTCTTT
TRBJ2-1	TRBD2	TRBV30	few	CAWDPGLAGNEQFF	TGTGCCTGGGATCCGGGACTAGCGGGAAATGAGCAGTTCTTC
TRBJ2-1	TRBD2	TRBV5-1	NA	CASSLAGSGTYNEQFF	TGCGCCAGCAGCTTGGCGGGTAGCGGGACCTACAATGAGCAGTTCTTC
TRBJ1-2	NA	TRBV30	NA	CAWSVSGLGLYGYTF	TGTGCCTGGAGCGTCTCGGGTCTAGGCCTCTATGGCTACACCTTC
TRBJ1-2	NA	TRBV5-1	NA	CASSHQVEYGYTF	TGCGCCAGCAGCCACCAGGTGGAGTATGGCTACACCTTC
TRBJ2-7	NA	TRBV5-5	NA	CASQTGATNPYEQYF	TGTGCCAGCCAGACGGGGGCGACTAACCCCTACGAGCAGTACTTC
TRBJ1-3	TRBD1	TRBV27	NA	CASSLRGGGLAGNTIYF	TGTGCCAGCAGTTTACGAGGAGGGGGCCTCGCTGGAAACACCATATATTTT
TRBJ1-2	TRBD1	TRBV12-3/TRBV12-4	NA	CASSHGQGGLSYGYTF	TGTGCCAGCAGTCACGGACAGGGCGGGTTGAGCTATGGCTACACCTTC
TRBJ2-2	TRBD2	TRBV4-2	few	CASSREPAGGGTGELFF	TGTGCCAGCAGCCGCGAGCCAGCGGGAGGTGGCACCGGGGAGCTGTTTTTT
TRBJ1-1	NA	TRBV6-2/TRBV6-3	NA	CASSPPGVAEAFF	TGTGCCAGCAGTCCCCCGGGGGTAGCTGAAGCTTTCTTT
TRBJ2-3	NA	TRBV11-1	NA	CASSFGEWDTQYF	TGTGCCAGCAGTTTCGGCGAGTGGGATACGCAGTATTTT
TRBJ2-5	NA	TRBV12-3/TRBV12-4	NA	CAPTGRQETQYF	TGTGCCCCGACAGGCCGCCAAGAGACCCAGTACTTC
TRBJ2-1	NA	TRBV4-3	NA	CASSQLQDSYNEQFF	TGCGCCAGCAGCCAGCTCCAGGACTCTTACAATGAGCAGTTCTTC
TRBJ2-3	NA	TRBV5-6	NA	CASSLAREGTDTQYF	TGTGCCAGCAGCTTGGCCAGAGAGGGCACAGATACGCAGTATTTT
TRBJ2-2	TRBD1	TRBV7-6	NA	CASSSSPGQSTGELFF	TGTGCCAGCAGCAGTAGTCCGGGACAGAGTACCGGGGAGCTGTTTTTT
TRBJ2-6	NA	TRBV7-3	NA	CASSRRGDTSLRPGANVLTF	TGTGCCAGCAGCCGTCGGGGGGACACCTCCTTGAGACCTGGGGCCAACGTCCTGACTTTC
TRBJ2-1	TRBD2	TRBV2	NA	CASSIRLAELNEQFF	TGTGCCAGCAGTATCCGACTAGCGGAGCTTAATGAGCAGTTCTTC
TRBJ2-5	NA	TRBV9	few	CASSVEGRYQETQYF	TGTGCCAGCAGCGTAGAGGGACGCTATCAAGAGACCCAGTACTTC
TRBJ2-3	NA	TRBV12-3/TRBV12-4	NA	CASNGGPPDTQYF	TGTGCCAGCAATGGGGGCCCCCCAGATACGCAGTATTTT
TRBJ1-4	TRBD1	TRBV20-1	NA	CSAPGTAREKLFF	TGCAGTGCGCCCGGGACAGCGAGGGAAAAACTGTTTTTT
TRBJ1-4	NA	TRBV2	NA	CASSKRFGNEKLFF	TGTGCCAGCAGTAAGCGTTTTGGAAATGAAAAACTGTTTTTT
TRBJ2-1	NA	TRBV25-1	few	CASSGGAGTALAFWFF	TGTGCCAGCAGTGGAGGGGCCGGGACGGCGTTAGCCTTCTGGTTCTTC
TRBJ1-6	TRBD1	TRBV4-3	once	CASSQVQGANSPLHF	TGCGCCAGCAGCCAAGTACAGGGGGCTAATTCACCCCTCCACTTT
TRBJ1-6	NA	TRBV20-1	NA	CSAKPQESPLHF	TGCAGTGCTAAGCCCCAGGAATCACCCCTCCACTTT
TRBJ2-7	NA	TRBV2	NA	CATTGRSYEQYF	TGTGCCACCACAGGGCGCTCCTACGAGCAGTACTTC
TRBJ1-6	NA	TRBV19	NA	CASKVSYSYNSPLHF	TGTGCCAGTAAAGTGTCTTACTCCTATAATTCACCCCTCCACTTT
TRBJ2-1	TRBD2	TRBV29-1	few	CSVAPAGVVKFF	TGCAGCGTTGCTCCGGCGGGGGTGGTGAAGTTCTTC
TRBJ1-2	NA	TRBV9	few	CASSVEEGRDGYTF	TGTGCCAGCAGCGTAGAGGAGGGGCGGGATGGCTACACCTTC
TRBJ2-5	NA	TRBV7-2	few	CASSPTNQETQYF	TGTGCCAGCAGCCCGACGAACCAAGAGACCCAGTACTTC
TRBJ1-2	NA	TRBV29-1	few	CSVFPGSAYGYTF	TGCAGCGTTTTCCCAGGATCGGCCTATGGCTACACCTTC
TRBJ2-6	NA	TRBV5-5	NA	CASSFPDSGANVLTF	TGTGCCAGCAGCTTCCCAGACTCTGGGGCCAACGTCCTGACTTTC
TRBJ2-7	NA	TRBV4-2	NA	CASSQDQTRSRTYEQYF	TGTGCCAGCAGCCAAGATCAGACTCGTTCCCGAACCTACGAGCAGTACTTC